Reported below is one T cell receptor (beta chain). In the authors' workflow: Estimation of nucleated cell counts was performed using reference gene primer amplification. Sequencing used immunoSEQ multiplex PCR; TCRdb keeps in-frame clones, though not all of them. The V and J calls and clone size are taken from that table; D and trimming were inferred from the DNA. The table includes 200,000 to 250,000 clones, about nine tenths detected once. Trimming took 4 bases from V and 5 from J; bases not matched to a gene: 14. CDR1 and CDR2 from the germline V gene are SGDLS and YYNGEE. CDR3 length equals 16 residues. This record belongs to a study of blood T cell repertoires in COVID-19. On the study more broadly: COVID-19 samples from acute and convalescent phases originated in the United States, Italy and Spain. T cells, B-cell-depleted T cells, or PBMCs provided the cDNA or gDNA that served as material.

The sequencing sample was made of peripheral blood. The chain links TRBV9 to TRBJ1-1; TRBD1 matches 7 bases. The TCR comes from a man in his sixties who had recovered from COVID-19. CDR3 sequence: CASSSSEGAGWTEAFF. The CDR3 nucleotides are TGTGCCAGCAGCTCCTCAGAGGGGGCGGGTTGGACTGAAGCTTTCTTT.